Shown below are 8 T cell receptor beta chains from a single sample sequenced in a study of T-cell memory formation after mild COVID-19. Using its own MiXCR run on the 5' RACE reads, TCRdb lists one record per CDR3 protein. Of 49,000 or so distinct CDR3 sequences listed, 5.5% to 7.5% were seen once; the top ten hold approximately 1.5%. Sequencing was done on a sample of PBMCs or a T cell subset sorted from them (not recorded which). These receptors originate from a young man who had mild COVID-19 (a few samples of this study predate the infection). Cell type and time point are not known.

In this sample, this clonotype turned up many times. This chain joins TRBV5-1 and TRBJ1-6, with 7 bases that match TRBD1. With 2 bases clipped from V and 7 bases from J, the junction kept 15 bases outside the gene matches. CDR3 size: 18 residues. Germline assignment: CDR1 SGHRS and CDR2 YFSETQ. This CDR3 is CASSFTGGGGAGNSPLHF. The CDR3 DNA sequence: TGCGCCAGCAGCTTTACCGGTGGAGGGGGCGCGGGGAATTCACCCCTCCACTTT.

This clonotype was recorded a few times. The V and J genes are TRBV7-9 and TRBJ1-3; D call uncertain. Germline assignment: CDR1 SEHNR and CDR2 FQNEAQ (reference sequence). The CDR3 is 13 amino acids. V lost 6 bases, J lost 4 bases, and 10 bases lay in between. The CDR3 DNA follows: TGTGCCAGCAGTCTAAACGCCGGAAACACCATATATTTT. This sequence encodes CASSLNAGNTIYF.

Only a few counts were recorded for this clonotype. The chain has TRBV28 and TRBJ1-6; D is ambiguous. This CDR3 has 13 residues. From germline, CDR1 is MDHEN and CDR2 SYDVKM. Trimming took 7 bases from V and 7 from J, leaving 11 bases between them. The CDR3 region has the DNA TGTGCCAGCAATGGAGCAAAGAATTCACCCCTCCACTTT. Encoded protein: CASNGAKNSPLHF.

This clonotype was found once. The CDR3 carries no conserved terminal phenylalanine or tryptophan, so it likely arises from a read error. This rearrangement joins TRBV5-1 to TRBJ1-2; D gene uncertain. Trimming shortened V by 0 bases and J by 2 bases, and 8 bases separated the two germline ends. The CDR3 spans 14 residues. CDR1 is SGHRS, CDR2 YFSETQ, per germline. CDR3 protein: CASSLVQSNYGYTL. CDR3 in DNA: TGCGCCAGCAGCTTGGTACAGTCCAACTATGGCTACACCTTA.

This clonotype was seen only a few times. The chain joins TRBV12-3 or TRBV12-4 to TRBJ2-4; D may be TRBD1 (6 bases). The CDR3 extends over 15 amino acids. Trimming removed 2 bases at V and 8 bases at J, with 16 bases between. CDR3 coding DNA: TGTGCCAGCAGTTTATGGTTTGGCAGGGGAGACATTCAGTACTTC. Its translation is CASSLWFGRGDIQYF.

The J gene is TRBJ1-1, the V gene TRBV29-1; D ambiguous. The germline CDR1 and CDR2 sequences are SQVTM and ANQGSEA. V lost 0 bases to trimming and J lost 2 bases, with 7 bases between them. The CDR3 runs to 13 residues. This CDR3 is CSVEEVLNTEAFF. DNA of the CDR3: TGCAGCGTTGAAGAGGTTCTAAACACTGAAGCTTTCTTT.

The chain employs TRBV5-1 and TRBJ1-2, with D unresolved. The length of the CDR3 is 14 residues. Germline CDR1 reads SGHRS; CDR2 reads YFSETQ. Trimming stripped 4 bases from V and 8 bases from J, with 18 bases between. DNA of the CDR3: TGCGCCAGCAGCCTTCCGGTCCCAGGAGAGGGCTACACCTTC. Translated: CASSLPVPGEGYTF. The whole variable domain, remainder taken from reference TRBV5-1 and TRBJ1-2, is KAGVTQTPRYLIKTRGQQVTLSCSPISGHRSVSWYQQTPGQGLQFLFEYFSETQRNKGNFPGRFSGRQFSNSRSEMNVSTLELGDSALYLCASSLPVPGEGYTFGSGTRLTVV.

In this sample, this clonotype turned up a few times. This chain uses TRBV18 with TRBJ2-3; either TRBD1 or TRBD2 may fit D (5 bases each). This CDR3 is built from 16 residues. V lost 6 bases and J 3 bases, leaving 19 bases between the germline ends. CDR1 is KGHSH, CDR2 LQKENI, per germline. This chain's CDR3 is CASSRRALAGTDTQYF. The CDR3 DNA follows: TGTGCCAGCTCGCGCAGGGCCCTAGCCGGAACAGATACGCAGTATTTT.